This is a list of T cell receptor beta chains from one sample in a study of OX40 agonist ivuxolimab in advanced cancers. Sequenced by immunoSEQ multiplex PCR; TCRdb stores in-frame clones only, minus some. The sample has about 76,000 clones; around nine tenths are singletons. The sample was CD4+ or CD8+ T cells sorted from blood, taken in a trial of the OX40 agonist ivuxolimab. The receptors derive from an adult with an advanced solid tumor such as melanoma, head and neck, liver or kidney cancer. Both conserved end residues are part of each CDR3. A D gene is named only where the DNA matches it firmly. Clone size is given for some rows only: seen once, a few or many times, or a class if the clone is expanded.

D: -
J: TRBJ2-5
size: -
V: TRBV7-6
CDR3: CASSPGQKETQYF
DNA: TGTGCCAGCAGCCCCGGACAGAAAGAGACCCAGTACTTC

D: TRBD1
J: TRBJ1-3
size: -
V: TRBV5-1
CDR3: CASSSDRAGNTIYF
DNA: TGCGCCAGCAGCTCGGACAGGGCTGGAAACACCATATATTTT

D: -
J: TRBJ2-1
size: -
V: TRBV4-1
CDR3: CASRSIQGYNEQFF
DNA: TGCGCCAGCAGATCGATTCAGGGATACAATGAGCAGTTCTTC

D: TRBD1
J: TRBJ2-7
size: -
V: TRBV19
CDR3: CASSMGGTGSAYEQYF
DNA: TGTGCCAGTAGTATGGGTGGGACAGGGTCAGCCTACGAGCAGTACTTC

D: -
J: TRBJ2-3
size: few
V: TRBV2
CDR3: CASSESGNPDTQYF
DNA: TGTGCCAGCAGTGAAAGCGGCAACCCAGATACGCAGTATTTT

D: -
J: TRBJ2-5
size: -
V: TRBV19
CDR3: CASSRDGTQGTQYF
DNA: TGTGCCAGTAGTCGGGACGGGACTCAAGGGACCCAGTACTTC

D: -
J: TRBJ1-2
size: -
V: TRBV6-4
CDR3: CASSVRPPYYGYTF
DNA: TGTGCCAGCAGTGTAAGGCCCCCCTATTATGGCTACACCTTC

D: -
J: TRBJ1-1
size: few
V: TRBV18
CDR3: CASSPNSMNTEAFF
DNA: TGTGCCAGCTCACCAAACTCTATGAACACTGAAGCTTTCTTT

D: -
J: TRBJ2-5
size: -
V: TRBV28
CDR3: CASSMDGPGETQYF
DNA: TGTGCCAGCAGTATGGACGGACCTGGGGAGACCCAGTACTTC

D: -
J: TRBJ1-1
size: -
V: TRBV19
CDR3: CASGGNTEAFF
DNA: TGTGCCAGCGGGGGGAACACTGAAGCTTTCTTT

D: -
J: TRBJ2-3
size: -
V: TRBV27
CDR3: CASSSGSHFSTDTQYF
DNA: TGTGCCAGCAGTTCGGGAAGCCATTTCAGCACAGATACGCAGTATTTT

D: TRBD1
J: TRBJ1-5
size: -
V: TRBV19
CDR3: CAARDRGSNQPQHF
DNA: TGTGCCGCCCGGGACAGGGGGTCAAATCAGCCCCAGCATTTT

D: TRBD2
J: TRBJ2-5
size: few
V: TRBV6-5
CDR3: CASSYYSGGPQETQYF
DNA: TGTGCCAGCAGTTATTATAGCGGGGGGCCGCAAGAGACCCAGTACTTC

D: -
J: TRBJ1-2
size: -
V: TRBV19
CDR3: CASSMPENYGYTF
DNA: TGTGCCAGTAGTATGCCTGAAAACTATGGCTACACCTTC

D: TRBD1
J: TRBJ1-1
size: -
V: TRBV11-2
CDR3: CASSSMGTGASEAFF
DNA: TGTGCCAGCAGCTCGATGGGGACAGGCGCCTCTGAAGCTTTCTTT

D: -
J: TRBJ2-2
size: -
V: TRBV28
CDR3: CASYPSVASENTGELFF
DNA: TGTGCCAGCTACCCGTCTGTGGCTAGCGAAAACACCGGGGAGCTGTTTTTT

D: TRBD1
J: TRBJ1-2
size: -
V: TRBV29-1
CDR3: CSAEDRAYGYTF
DNA: TGCAGCGCCGAGGACAGGGCCTATGGCTACACCTTC

D: -
J: TRBJ1-5
size: -
V: TRBV15
CDR3: CATSGYGGQPQHF
DNA: TGTGCCACCAGCGGTTACGGAGGGCAGCCCCAGCATTTT

D: -
J: TRBJ1-4
size: -
V: TRBV7-9
CDR3: CASSPMGVNEKLFF
DNA: TGTGCCAGCAGCCCCATGGGAGTAAATGAAAAACTGTTTTTT

D: TRBD1
J: TRBJ2-1
size: -
V: TRBV7-9
CDR3: CASSLAGTEYNEQFF
DNA: TGTGCCAGCAGCTTAGCAGGGACAGAATACAATGAGCAGTTCTTC

D: -
J: TRBJ2-5
size: -
V: TRBV6-5
CDR3: CASSGTVQETQYF
DNA: TGTGCCAGCAGTGGGACTGTCCAAGAGACCCAGTACTTC

D: -
J: TRBJ1-5
size: -
V: TRBV28
CDR3: CASSLGGDSNQPQHF
DNA: TGTGCCAGCAGTTTAGGAGGCGATAGCAATCAGCCCCAGCATTTT

D: TRBD1
J: TRBJ2-5
size: once
V: TRBV5-4
CDR3: CASSLNRGQRETQYF
DNA: TGTGCCAGCAGCTTAAACAGGGGTCAGCGAGAGACCCAGTACTTC

D: -
J: TRBJ2-7
size: -
V: TRBV7-8
CDR3: CASSLTDSYEQYF
DNA: TGTGCCAGCAGCTTAACAGACTCCTACGAGCAGTACTTC

D: TRBD2
J: TRBJ2-5
size: -
V: TRBV6-5
CDR3: CASSYGVAGEETQYF
DNA: TGTGCCAGCAGTTACGGAGTAGCGGGGGAAGAGACCCAGTACTTC

D: TRBD2
J: TRBJ2-3
size: -
V: TRBV4-1
CDR3: CASSQDQRGPWGLSQYF
DNA: TGCGCCAGCAGCCAAGATCAGCGGGGGCCGTGGGGTTTGTCGCAGTATTTT

D: TRBD1
J: TRBJ2-1
size: -
V: TRBV28
CDR3: CASSHRGKSYNEQFF
DNA: TGTGCCAGCAGCCACAGGGGGAAGTCCTACAATGAGCAGTTCTTC

D: -
J: TRBJ1-1
size: -
V: TRBV6-4
CDR3: CASSDSGGRDTEAFF
DNA: TGTGCCAGCAGTGACAGTGGGGGGCGGGACACTGAAGCTTTCTTT

D: -
J: TRBJ1-1
size: -
V: TRBV6-5
CDR3: CASSHPAGDPRQAFF
DNA: TGTGCCAGCAGCCACCCGGCGGGGGACCCTCGGCAAGCTTTCTTT

D: -
J: TRBJ2-2
size: -
V: TRBV7-2
CDR3: CASSLGETGELFF
DNA: TGTGCCAGCAGCTTAGGGGAGACCGGGGAGCTGTTTTTT

D: -
J: TRBJ1-6
size: -
V: TRBV7-2
CDR3: CASKLGQQNNSPLHF
DNA: TGTGCCAGCAAGCTTGGACAGCAGAATAATTCACCCCTCCACTTT

D: -
J: TRBJ2-7
size: -
V: TRBV19
CDR3: CASSLNYEQYF
DNA: TGTGCCAGTAGCCTTAACTACGAGCAGTACTTC

D: -
J: TRBJ1-2
size: -
V: TRBV2
CDR3: CASSEKDELYGYTF
DNA: TGTGCCAGCAGTGAGAAGGACGAGCTCTATGGCTACACCTTC

D: -
J: TRBJ2-3
size: few
V: TRBV4-3
CDR3: CASSQVVKDTQYF
DNA: TGCGCCAGCAGCCAAGTCGTCAAAGATACGCAGTATTTT

D: -
J: TRBJ1-2
size: -
V: TRBV28
CDR3: CASSFNWGDAGYTF
DNA: TGTGCCAGCAGTTTCAATTGGGGGGATGCTGGCTACACCTTC

D: TRBD2
J: TRBJ2-2
size: -
V: TRBV7-6
CDR3: CASSLVGSSGNTGELFF
DNA: TGTGCCAGCAGCTTAGTGGGGTCTAGCGGGAACACCGGGGAGCTGTTTTTT

D: TRBD1
J: TRBJ2-1
size: -
V: TRBV10-3
CDR3: CAISESGQGNNEQFF
DNA: TGTGCCATCAGTGAGTCTGGACAGGGGAACAATGAGCAGTTCTTC

D: -
J: TRBJ2-3
size: -
V: TRBV7-9
CDR3: CASTATSTDTQYF
DNA: TGTGCCAGCACAGCGACTAGCACAGATACGCAGTATTTT

D: -
J: TRBJ2-7
size: -
V: TRBV6-5
CDR3: CASSRADYEQYF
DNA: TGTGCCAGCAGTCGAGCAGACTACGAGCAGTACTTC

D: -
J: TRBJ1-1
size: -
V: TRBV6-5
CDR3: CASSYSPGQIEAFF
DNA: TGTGCCAGCAGTTACTCCCCAGGACAGATTGAAGCTTTCTTT

D: -
J: TRBJ1-2
size: -
V: TRBV28
CDR3: CASSFGDQQDNYGYTF
DNA: TGTGCCAGCAGTTTCGGGGACCAACAGGATAACTATGGCTACACCTTC

D: TRBD2
J: TRBJ2-1
size: -
V: TRBV6-1
CDR3: CASSPRTSGGGEQFF
DNA: TGTGCCAGCAGTCCGAGGACTAGCGGGGGTGGTGAGCAGTTCTTC

D: -
J: TRBJ1-6
size: -
V: TRBV10-3
CDR3: CAISVKRNNSPLHF
DNA: TGTGCCATCAGTGTCAAGAGGAATAATTCACCCCTCCACTTT

D: -
J: TRBJ1-4
size: once
V: TRBV5-6
CDR3: CASSFSRFNEKLFF
DNA: TGTGCCAGCAGCTTTAGCAGGTTTAATGAAAAACTGTTTTTT

D: TRBD1
J: TRBJ1-2
size: many
V: TRBV11-2
CDR3: CASSPRGTGYGYTF
DNA: TGTGCCAGCAGCCCTAGAGGGACAGGCTATGGCTACACCTTC

D: TRBD2
J: TRBJ2-3
size: -
V: TRBV5-1
CDR3: CASSLQLAGGTDTQYF
DNA: TGCGCCAGCAGCCTGCAGCTAGCGGGGGGCACAGATACGCAGTATTTT

D: -
J: TRBJ2-7
size: few
V: TRBV19
CDR3: CASSRDSALYEQYF
DNA: TGTGCCAGTAGTAGAGACAGCGCACTATACGAGCAGTACTTC

D: -
J: TRBJ1-2
size: -
V: TRBV25-1
CDR3: CTSSEMTSYTF
DNA: TGTACCAGCAGTGAAATGACGAGCTACACCTTC

D: -
J: TRBJ2-3
size: -
V: TRBV7-7
CDR3: CASSPGGLAGTDTQYF
DNA: TGTGCCAGCAGCCCCGGGGGGCTAGCGGGCACAGATACGCAGTATTTT

D: -
J: TRBJ1-1
size: -
V: TRBV10-3
CDR3: CAIRSGGGENTEAFF
DNA: TGTGCCATCAGATCGGGTGGGGGGGAGAACACTGAAGCTTTCTTT

D: TRBD1
J: TRBJ1-1
size: -
V: TRBV7-6
CDR3: CASSRDRETEAFF
DNA: TGTGCCAGCAGCAGGGACAGGGAAACTGAAGCTTTCTTT

D: -
J: TRBJ1-1
size: -
V: TRBV12-5
CDR3: CASGSPGSGTEAFF
DNA: TGTGCTAGTGGTTCGCCCGGGTCAGGGACTGAAGCTTTCTTT

D: TRBD1
J: TRBJ2-3
size: once
V: TRBV7-9
CDR3: CASGSGGFTDTQYF
DNA: TGTGCCAGCGGATCAGGGGGCTTCACAGATACGCAGTATTTT

D: -
J: TRBJ2-7
size: -
V: TRBV7-2
CDR3: CASSSEGGPIYEQYF
DNA: TGTGCCAGCAGCTCAGAGGGGGGCCCCATCTACGAGCAGTACTTC

D: TRBD1
J: TRBJ1-1
size: -
V: TRBV5-6
CDR3: CASSFRQGASEAFF
DNA: TGTGCCAGCAGCTTTCGACAGGGGGCTTCTGAAGCTTTCTTT

D: TRBD1
J: TRBJ1-5
size: -
V: TRBV18
CDR3: CASSPDRGGNQPQHF
DNA: TGTGCCAGCTCACCGGACAGGGGTGGCAATCAGCCCCAGCATTTT

D: -
J: TRBJ2-7
size: once
V: TRBV5-1
CDR3: CASSLAEGFSYEQYF
DNA: TGCGCCAGCAGCTTGGCAGAAGGGTTTTCCTACGAGCAGTACTTC

D: -
J: TRBJ1-5
size: -
V: TRBV28
CDR3: CASSFGTVLGTHPLIAQHF
DNA: TGTGCCAGCAGTTTCGGTACGGTCCTTGGGACCCACCCGCTGATAGCCCAGCATTTT